Here is one T cell receptor beta chain with its context. Its antigen is still unknown. Base qualities are not at hand, and no much larger clone is one base apart. Separate from the approximately 700-subject first cohort, the validation cohort of 95 to 150 subjects was the group to which the donors belonged. This sample was taken from a study of cytomegalovirus exposure and HLA in healthy donors (dated by TCRdb to 2015 to 2018). In terms of the full investigation: A later analysis indicated that the 130 or so validation repertoires were generated on the platform also employed for the approximately 700 repertoires of the first cohort. The aim of the study was to test whether cataloging public T cell receptors could identify signatures of past pathogen exposure. In addition to the first cohort of 650 to 750 subjects, a separate validation cohort of approximately 130 different subjects was used. To predict cytomegalovirus infection status, the study brought together high-throughput TCR immunosequencing, statistical association of individual TCRs with disease status, and machine learning.

The receptor library was made with the immunoSEQ multiplex PCR assay. The authors' analysis ran thus. A statistical classification framework was built to diagnose cytomegalovirus status from the catalog of TCR beta chain sequences. TCRdb stores this immuneACCESS table with in-frame sequences only. Part of the clones is absent; in the studies checked, under half of the shortfall reflects unresolved V genes, and no reason is known for the rest. The V and J calls and clone size come from that table; D and trimming were worked out from the DNA. The sample contains 170,000 or so clones, 65% to 85% of them found a single time. The top ten clones comprise 2.8% of the sample. General study outcomes and caveats: A later analysis lacked HLA typing for the validation cohort, so it scored co-occurrence in that cohort across all 110 or so repertoires. The classifier was reported to diagnose cytomegalovirus status with high specificity and sensitivity in both the original and validation cohorts. A total of fewer than 200 TCR beta chains were listed by the study as associated with cytomegalovirus. Across donors, most TCR sequences were observed very rarely, whereas some public TCRs were present in many individuals. In vitro tests confirmed that three of the cytomegalovirus-associated TCR beta chains recognize cytomegalovirus antigens. The authors suggested that the approach could potentially be extended to other disease states and immunological phenotypes. Of the cluster scores, roughly 93% were above 0 in a later analysis, which found that TCRs clustered in the first cohort also tended to co-occur in the 120 validation repertoires.

Looking up the germline V gene (reference sequence) yields CDR1 PRHDT and CDR2 FYEKMQ. After removal of 3 bases from V and 5 bases from J, the junction retains 2 bases not matched to a gene. The CDR3 covers 14 residues, taking in both the cysteine and the phenylalanine. Only CDR3 DNA is held: 42 bases, read in frame from base 1. This chain is built from TRBV13 and TRBJ2-1, and 9 junctional nucleotides match TRBD2. Source material: PBMCs. The clonotype comes from a young woman in good health and CMV-seropositive. The CDR3 reads as follows: CASSLAGGNNEQFF. The DNA is as follows: TGTGCCAGCAGCTTGGCGGGGGGGAACAATGAGCAGTTCTTC.